The T cell receptor (beta chain) under discussion was sequenced for a study of CDR3 diversity in severe acne. This clonotype was seen ten or more times. TCRdb passed the PCR reads through MiXCR, listing each CDR3 protein once. The profile shows about 76,000 distinct CDR3 sequences, under 65% of them singletons. The sample taken for sequencing was blood. This TCR derives from a male donor in good health, without acne.

The CDR3 DNA follows: TGTGCCAGCAGTGCTTGGGGGGATCGTGCAAATAGGTACAATGAGCAGTTCTTC. Translation gives CASSAWGDRANRYNEQFF. This chain joins TRBV6-4 and TRBJ2-1; D possibly corresponds to TRBD2 (6 bases). With 4 bases removed from V and 4 bases from J, the gap between germline ends came to 23 bases. The V gene's germline CDR1 is MRHNA and CDR2 SNTAGT. The CDR3 is made up of 18 amino acids.